This T cell receptor beta chain derives from a study of shared clonotypes between healthy human individuals. Study-wide background: The cohort comprised a couple of women and a few men. Their ages spanned 18 to 49 years. Whole-study results and caveats: A limitation of the genetic and exposure-history diversity represented arose from few donors.

At a deep level, the assay was run. The data were produced by immunoSEQ multiplex PCR, yet TCRdb's version contains in-frame clones alone and is incomplete. Found here are more than 2,000,000 clones, over 90% of them singletons; the top ten hold 0.35% to 0.45%. Comments on this clone: Its antigen is as yet unknown.

It was into CD45RA+ naive and CD45RA-negative memory subsets that the CD4+ cells were split. Looked up from germline, CDR1 is SGHVS and CDR2 is FNYEAQ. V was pared by 3 bases and J by 1 base, with 9 bases between. The CDR3 consists of 14 residues. The sequenced sample was naive CD4+ T cells from PBMCs. Subset in this sample: CD45RA+ positively selected. The rearrangement joins TRBV7-6 to TRBJ2-5, with D perhaps matching TRBD2 (6 bases). The TCR sequence derives from a man aged 18 to 35 in good health. Some clones in this sample may be carry-over from other donors' samples. The DNA for the CDR3 is TGTGCCAGCAGCTTTGTGGGGGGCCAAGAGACCCAGTACTTC. This sequence encodes CASSFVGGQETQYF.